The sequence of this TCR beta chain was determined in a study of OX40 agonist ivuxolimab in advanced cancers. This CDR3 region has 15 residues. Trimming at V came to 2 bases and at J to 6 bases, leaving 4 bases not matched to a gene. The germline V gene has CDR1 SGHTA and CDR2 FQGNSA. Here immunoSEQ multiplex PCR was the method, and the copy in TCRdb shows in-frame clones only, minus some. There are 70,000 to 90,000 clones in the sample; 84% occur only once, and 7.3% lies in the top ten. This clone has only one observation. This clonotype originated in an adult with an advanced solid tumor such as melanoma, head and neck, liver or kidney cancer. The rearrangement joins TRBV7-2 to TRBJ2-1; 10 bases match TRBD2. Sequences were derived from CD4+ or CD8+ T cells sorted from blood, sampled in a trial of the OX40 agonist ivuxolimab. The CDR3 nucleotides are TGTGCCAGCAGCTTACTAGCGGGAGTTCGCAATGAGCAGTTCTTC. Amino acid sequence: CASSLLAGVRNEQFF.